Sequencing of this T cell receptor (beta chain) was carried out in a study of metastatic and nonmetastatic thyroid tumors. TCRdb re-analyzed the PCR reads through MiXCR. The repertoire consists of roughly 61,000 clones, with about 4% occurring once and the leading ten covering approximately 20%. All patients were treatment-naive before thyroid surgery. The specimen was blood. The clonotype was recovered from a female donor with papillary thyroid cancer or a benign thyroid nodule (not recorded which). Some clones in this sample may be carry-over from other donors' samples.

CDR3 DNA sequence: TGTGCCAGCAGCTTAACGGCGGGAGGCTCCTACAATGAGCAGTTCTTC. The encoded protein is CASSLTAGGSYNEQFF. The chain uses TRBV7-3 and TRBJ2-1; 8 nucleotides agree with TRBD2. This CDR3 has 16 residues. From germline, CDR1 is SGHTA and CDR2 FQGTGA. After removal of 0 bases from V and 0 bases from J, the junction contained 1 base not matched to a gene.